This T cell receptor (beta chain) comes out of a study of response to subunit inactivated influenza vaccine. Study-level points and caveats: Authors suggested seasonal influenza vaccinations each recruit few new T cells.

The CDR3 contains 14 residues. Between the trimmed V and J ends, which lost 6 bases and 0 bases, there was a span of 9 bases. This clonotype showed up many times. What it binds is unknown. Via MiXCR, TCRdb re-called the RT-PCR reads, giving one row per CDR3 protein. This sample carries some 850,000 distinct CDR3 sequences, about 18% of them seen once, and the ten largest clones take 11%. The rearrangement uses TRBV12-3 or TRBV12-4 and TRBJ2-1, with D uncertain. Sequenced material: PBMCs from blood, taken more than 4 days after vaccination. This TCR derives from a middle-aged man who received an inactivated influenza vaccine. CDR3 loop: CASSLKSSYNEQFF. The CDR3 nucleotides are TGTGCCAGCAGCCTAAAAAGCTCCTACAATGAGCAGTTCTTC.